What follows describes a single T cell receptor (beta chain). TCRdb's copy holds only in-frame clones and misses some; the assay was immunoSEQ multiplex PCR. The table includes over 400,000 clones, about 90% detected once. Treatment indicated: roughly 20 received Ad26.COV2.S at low or high dose, single or two shots; several received placebo; per-sample allocation not given. Repertoires come from day 63 after the first vaccine or placebo injection. The sample is drawn from a study of Ad26.COV2.S vaccination and SARS-CoV-2 variants. The sequences come from peripheral blood, collected in a trial of Ad26.COV2.S vaccine versus placebo. The source of this sequence is a person aged 18-65 years who received the Ad26.COV2.S COVID-19 vaccine or a placebo.

In nucleotides, the CDR3 is TGCAGCGTTGAAGGAACAGGGGGGGTCTATGGCTACACCTTC. As protein: CSVEGTGGVYGYTF. This chain links TRBV29-1 with TRBJ1-2; TRBD1 matches 8 bases. This CDR3 spans 14 amino acids. CDR1 SQVTM and CDR2 ANQGSEA come from the germline V gene. Trimming at V came to 1 base and at J to 4 bases, leaving 5 bases not matched to a gene.